The clone carrying this TCR beta chain showed up just a few times. One end of the junction is discordant with germline, which a read error may explain. The method was immunoSEQ multiplex PCR; TCRdb's version includes in-frame clones alone and lacks a portion of them. Seen here are 200,000 to 300,000 clones, nearly 85% observed once, and the top ten hold roughly 8.6%. These data belong to a study of blood T cell repertoires in COVID-19. Study details: COVID-19 samples from acute and convalescent phases originated in the United States, Italy and Spain. T cells, B-cell-depleted T cells, or PBMCs provided the cDNA or gDNA that served as material.

In germline, CDR1 is SNHLY, CDR2 FYNNEI. CDR3 length: 17 residues. J is TRBJ2-1 and V is TRBV2, with 8 bases matching TRBD2. The sample taken for sequencing was peripheral blood. The TCR was taken from a human donor in a cohort sampled during active COVID-19. CDR3 sequence: CASREEGGTSWDNEQFF. In nucleotides, the CDR3 is TGTGCCAGCAGGGAAGAGGGGGGGACTAGTTGGGACAATGAGCAGTTCTTC.